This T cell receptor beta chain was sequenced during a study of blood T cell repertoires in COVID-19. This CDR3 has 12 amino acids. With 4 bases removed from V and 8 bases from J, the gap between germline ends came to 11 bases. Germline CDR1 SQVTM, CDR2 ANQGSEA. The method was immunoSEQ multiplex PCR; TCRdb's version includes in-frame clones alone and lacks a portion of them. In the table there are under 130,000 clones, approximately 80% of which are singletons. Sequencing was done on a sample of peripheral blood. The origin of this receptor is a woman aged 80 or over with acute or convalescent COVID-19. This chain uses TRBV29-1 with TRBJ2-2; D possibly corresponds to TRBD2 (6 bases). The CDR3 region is CSVVGGGGELFF. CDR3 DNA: TGCAGCGTTGTCGGCGGAGGGGGGGAGCTGTTTTTT.